Below, 3 T cell receptor beta chains from the same sample are listed, as sequenced in a study of circulating and synovial CD4+ cells in juvenile arthritis. Sequenced by immunoSEQ multiplex PCR; TCRdb stores in-frame clones only, minus some. The table shows 30,000 to 40,000 clones, with less than 97% occurring only once. The sample consisted of CD4+ T cells from blood. These receptors came from a human donor with juvenile idiopathic arthritis.

This clone was counted a few times. This chain uses TRBV19 with TRBJ2-3; TRBD1 is a possible D gene (6 bases). The CDR3 loop spans 15 amino acids. CDR1 is LNHDA, CDR2 SQIVND, per germline (reference sequence). V lost 9 bases to trimming and J lost 2 bases, with 18 bases between them. The CDR3 region is CASSDRSGSTDTQYF. The CDR3 bases are TGTGCCAGCTCAGACAGGTCCGGCTCCACAGATACGCAGTATTTT.

V is TRBV27 and J is TRBJ1-2; TRBD1 matches 7 bases. V trimming: 8 bases; J trimming: 1 base; junction bases outside the gene matches: 7. The CDR3 length is 14 residues. The V gene's germline CDR1 is MNHEY and CDR2 SMNVEV (reference sequence). CDR3 sequence: CASARDSFNYGYTF. CDR3 nucleotides: TGTGCCAGCGCGCGGGACAGTTTTAACTATGGCTACACCTTC.

The V call is TRBV6-1, the J call TRBJ1-2, with 7 bases identical to TRBD1. There are 13 residues in the CDR3. J was trimmed by 6 bases and V by 6 bases; bases with no gene match: 7. CDR1 and CDR2 (germline): MNHNS, SASEGT. The DNA for the CDR3 is TGTGCCAGCAGAGTGACAGGGTCGGATGGCTACACCTTC. Translation: CASRVTGSDGYTF.